This TCR beta chain was sequenced during a study of OX40 agonist ivuxolimab in advanced cancers. As for the study in general: Patients were given ivuxolimab, an antibody that agonizes OX40 (CD134).

Only in-frame clones appear in the TCRdb table, and some are missing; sequencing was by immunoSEQ multiplex PCR. Seen here are approximately 91,000 clones, over 75% observed once, and the top ten hold roughly 4%. Deletions cut 3 bases from V and 0 bases from J, with 9 bases between. The CDR3 runs to 15 residues. Germline values: CDR1 SNHLY, CDR2 FYNNEI. The chain has TRBV2 and TRBJ1-3, with D possibly being TRBD1 (6 bases). The receptor was isolated from an adult with an advanced solid tumor such as melanoma, head and neck, liver or kidney cancer. The sample here was CD4+ or CD8+ T cells sorted from blood, taken in a trial of the OX40 agonist ivuxolimab. DNA of the CDR3: TGTGCCAGCAGTGAGGACAGCCTCTCTGGAAACACCATATATTTT. Its translation: CASSEDSLSGNTIYF.